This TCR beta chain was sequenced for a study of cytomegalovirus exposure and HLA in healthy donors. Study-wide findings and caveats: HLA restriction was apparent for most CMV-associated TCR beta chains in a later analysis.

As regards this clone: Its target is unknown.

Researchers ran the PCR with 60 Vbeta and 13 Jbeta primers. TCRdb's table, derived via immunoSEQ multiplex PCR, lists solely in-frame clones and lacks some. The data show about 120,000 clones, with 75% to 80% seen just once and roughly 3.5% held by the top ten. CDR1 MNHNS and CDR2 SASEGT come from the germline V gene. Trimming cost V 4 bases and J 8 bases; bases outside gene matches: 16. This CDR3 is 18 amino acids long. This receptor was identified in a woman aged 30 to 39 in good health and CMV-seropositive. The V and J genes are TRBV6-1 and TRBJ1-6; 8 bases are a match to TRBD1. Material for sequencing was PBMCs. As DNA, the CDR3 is TGTGCCAGCAGTGGAAGCTTATCTCAGACAGGGGAGGATTCACCCCTCCACTTT. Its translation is CASSGSLSQTGEDSPLHF.